The 26 T cell receptor beta chains given below trace back to one sample, sequenced in a study of blood T cell repertoires in COVID-19. Measured with immunoSEQ multiplex PCR; TCRdb has only the in-frame clones, and not every one. This table holds 300,000 to 400,000 clones, 85% to 90% found once. Sequencing was performed on PBMCs or T cells enriched from blood (not recorded which). These receptors all stem from a woman in her 30s with acute COVID-19.

This clone was seen a few times. The chain recombines TRBV15 with TRBJ1-5; TRBD1 agrees at 11 bases. CDR3 length equals 18 residues. Germline CDR1 reads LNHNV; CDR2 reads YYDKDF (reference sequence). Losses at the gene ends were 1 base for V and 5 bases for J; bases not matched to a gene: 10. Here the CDR3 DNA reads TGTGCCACCAGCAGAGGGGCCGGGACAGGGGGTCTGGATCAGCCCCAGCATTTT. Translated, it gives CATSRGAGTGGLDQPQHF.

The chain recombines TRBV30 with TRBJ1-1; 10 bases agree with TRBD1. The CDR3 runs to 16 residues. Germline assignment: CDR1 GTSNPN and CDR2 SVGIG (reference sequence). J lost 1 base, V lost 0 bases, and 5 bases had no gene match. CDR3: CAWSVLGDRGNTEAFF. CDR3 DNA sequence: TGTGCCTGGAGTGTACTGGGGGACAGGGGGAACACTGAAGCTTTCTTT.

This chain uses TRBV5-5 with TRBJ1-2; weak D call: TRBD1 (5 bases). Germline V CDR1 and CDR2: SGHKS, YYEKEE (reference sequence). The length of the CDR3 is 14 residues. Trimming left V 6 bases short and J 2 bases short, with 14 bases between. CDR3 loop: CASTRQRQNYGYTF. The CDR3 region has the DNA TGTGCCAGCACGAGGCAGAGACAGAACTATGGCTACACCTTC. Using reference TRBV5-5 and TRBJ1-2 for the parts outside the CDR3, the full variable domain is DAGVTQSPTHLIKTRGQQVTLRCSPISGHKSVSWYQQVLGQGPQFIFQYYEKEERGRGNFPDRFSARQFPNYSSELNVNALLLGDSALYLCASTRQRQNYGYTFGSGTRLTVV.

The rearrangement joins TRBV6-5 to TRBJ1-4; TRBD1 agrees at 8 bases. V was clipped by 4 bases and J by 7 bases; unmatched bases: 8. This CDR3 has 15 amino acids. CDR1 and CDR2 (germline): MNHEY, SVGAGI. The CDR3 DNA reads TGTGCCAGCAGTTCACAGGGGGTCGGGGGTGAAAAACTGTTTTTT. Protein product: CASSSQGVGGEKLFF.

In its sample, this clone was seen once. The chain links TRBV6-5 to TRBJ2-5; 9 bases align to TRBD1. The junction had 7 bases not matched to a gene; V was cut back by 4 bases and J by 4 bases. Germline V gene sequence: CDR1 MNHEY, CDR2 SVGAGI. CDR3 length: 15 residues. The CDR3 region is CASSLDRGSGETQYF. In DNA form, the CDR3 reads TGTGCCAGCAGTTTGGACAGGGGTTCAGGAGAGACCCAGTACTTC.

J is TRBJ1-5 and V is TRBV30, with 8 bases matching TRBD1. Germline V gene sequence: CDR1 GTSNPN, CDR2 SVGIG (reference sequence). The junction had 7 bases not matched to a gene; V was cut back by 2 bases and J by 4 bases. There are 15 residues in the CDR3. The CDR3 loop reads CAWSFSGTGNQPQHF. The DNA of the CDR3 is TGTGCCTGGAGTTTCTCCGGGACAGGTAATCAGCCCCAGCATTTT.

The rearrangement joins TRBV9 to TRBJ1-2, with TRBD1 matching 11 bases. The V and J ends lost 4 bases and 4 bases, in that order; junction bases with no gene match: 6. In germline, CDR1 is SGDLS, CDR2 YYNGEE. The CDR3 sequence is 15 residues long. The CDR3 protein is CASSKDRGHTYGYTF. The CDR3 nucleotides read TGTGCCAGCAGCAAGGACAGGGGGCATACCTATGGCTACACCTTC.

The V and J genes are TRBV6-4 and TRBJ1-6; 7 nucleotides match TRBD1. Germline values: CDR1 MRHNA, CDR2 SNTAGT. The V gene end was trimmed by 2 bases and the J gene end by 9 bases; junction bases not matched to a gene: 1. The CDR3 is 13 residues long. The CDR3 here is CASSDRGLSPLHF. The CDR3 nucleotides read TGTGCCAGCAGTGACAGGGGGCTTTCACCCCTCCACTTT.

V gene TRBV7-3 combines with J gene TRBJ1-1; 11 bases agree with TRBD1. Losses at the gene ends were 4 bases for V and 4 bases for J; bases not matched to a gene: 2. Germline values: CDR1 SGHTA, CDR2 FQGTGA. The CDR3 is 14 amino acids. The CDR3 DNA reads TGTGCCAGCAGCTCCGGGACAGGGGGCACTGAAGCTTTCTTT. Its translation: CASSSGTGGTEAFF.

The J gene is TRBJ2-3, the V gene TRBV23-1; 13 bases are a match to TRBD2. TRBV23-1 is labeled an ORF, and its function is uncertain. J lost 2 bases, V lost 8 bases, and 10 bases had no gene match. CDR3 size: 17 residues. As DNA, the CDR3 is TGCGCCAGCCCTCTTGGGACTAGCGGGGCTTCCACAGATACGCAGTATTTT. This encodes CASPLGTSGASTDTQYF.

This sequence joins TRBV7-9 and TRBJ1-2; no firm D call. The germline V and J ends were trimmed by 1 base and 4 bases, with 10 bases remaining between them. CDR1 is SEHNR and CDR2 is FQNEAQ in the germline V gene (reference sequence). This CDR3 has 14 amino acids. The DNA of the CDR3 is TGTGCCAGCAGCTTAGAACGGTTTCCCTATGGCTACACCTTC. It codes for CASSLERFPYGYTF.

CDR3 region: CASSQASPTGNEQFF. CDR3 in DNA: TGTGCCAGCAGCCAAGCTTCCCCTACAGGGAATGAGCAGTTCTTC. The V gene is TRBV3-1 (or the pseudogene TRBV3-2), the J gene TRBJ2-1; D may be TRBD1 (6 bases). There are 15 residues in the CDR3. V was clipped by 1 base and J by 7 bases, with 14 bases between them. Germline V gene data show CDR1 as LGHDT and CDR2 as YNNKEL (reference sequence).

The rearrangement uses TRBV2 and TRBJ1-2; 7 bases line up with TRBD1. The CDR3 covers 12 residues. Trimming cost V 1 base and J 7 bases; bases outside gene matches: 0. Germline lookup yields CDR1 SNHLY and CDR2 FYNNEI. CDR3 nucleotide sequence: TGTGCCAGCAGTGAAGGACAGGGTGGCTACACCTTC. Its translation: CASSEGQGGYTF.

The chain recombines TRBV10-3 with TRBJ1-2; the match to TRBD1 covers 9 bases. The CDR3 runs 16 residues. V lost 2 bases to trimming and J lost 4 bases; unmatched junction nucleotides: 8. CDR1 and CDR2 (germline): ENHRY, SYGVKD. CDR3 DNA sequence: TGTGCCATCAGTGAGGCAGGACAGGGGTTTGGCTATGGCTACACCTTC. The encoded protein is CAISEAGQGFGYGYTF.

The table lists this clone with a count of one. The chain has TRBV7-2 and TRBJ1-2; D is unclear. The CDR3 runs to 14 residues. V gave up 5 bases and J gave up 1 base, with 11 bases separating them. Per germline, CDR1 SGHTA and CDR2 FQGNSA. The chain's CDR3 is CASSLRRVNYGYTF. The DNA for the CDR3 is TGTGCCAGCAGCCTCCGACGGGTTAACTATGGCTACACCTTC.

For the CDR3, the DNA is TGTGCCAGCAGCCCTTCCGGACTAGCGCTTTCCTACGAGCAGTACTTC. Its translation is CASSPSGLALSYEQYF. The rearrangement links TRBV7-2 to TRBJ2-7, with 9 bases matching TRBD2. J was trimmed by 1 base and V by 5 bases; bases with no gene match: 9. Germline V gene sequence: CDR1 SGHTA, CDR2 FQGNSA. The CDR3 loop spans 16 amino acids.

In its sample, this clone was seen once. This rearrangement joins TRBV6-4 to TRBJ2-3; D possibly corresponds to TRBD2 (6 bases). Trimming took 4 bases from V and 0 from J, leaving 8 bases between them. The germline V gene encodes CDR1 MRHNA and CDR2 SNTAGT. The CDR3 consists of 14 residues. This CDR3 is CASSASASTDTQYF. In DNA, the CDR3 is TGTGCCAGCAGTGCTAGCGCCAGCACAGATACGCAGTATTTT.

The V and J genes are TRBV27 and TRBJ2-4; D is possibly TRBD1 (5 bases). With 4 bases removed from V and 6 bases from J, the gap between germline ends came to 31 bases. Germline values: CDR1 MNHEY, CDR2 SMNVEV (reference sequence). The CDR3 is 20 amino acids. The CDR3 here is CASSSELLGRCRASGNIQYF. In DNA form, the CDR3 reads TGTGCCAGCAGTTCGGAACTGTTGGGGCGGTGCCGTGCTTCGGGAAACATTCAGTACTTC.

The J gene is TRBJ1-6, the V gene TRBV19; D perhaps matches TRBD1 (6 bases). CDR1 is LNHDA, CDR2 SQIVND, per germline (reference sequence). This CDR3 is 15 amino acids long. The V end lost 6 bases, the J end lost 10 bases, and 19 bases lay between the germline ends. This chain's CDR3 is CASRGLGALDSPLHF. CDR3 nucleotides: TGTGCCAGTAGAGGGCTGGGGGCCCTTGACTCACCCCTCCACTTT.

This clone was observed a few times. The genes are TRBV10-2 and TRBJ2-7, with D maybe TRBD2 (5 bases). V lost 8 bases and J lost 0, with 11 bases in between. The CDR3 is 13 residues long. Germline CDR1 reads WSHSY; CDR2 reads SAAADI. CDR3 sequence (DNA): TGCGCCAGCTCCCCGGACTCCTCCTACGAGCAGTACTTC. Translating it yields CASSPDSSYEQYF.

The CDR3 spells CASSVGGQDTEAFF. CDR3 bases: TGCGCCTCCTCAGTAGGAGGGCAGGACACTGAAGCTTTCTTT. The J gene is TRBJ1-1, the V gene TRBV5-1; D remains ambiguous. With 10 bases removed from V and 3 bases from J, the gap between germline ends came to 19 bases. The CDR3 is 14 amino acids. Germline V lookup: CDR1 SGHRS, CDR2 YFSETQ.

This chain connects TRBV11-2 to TRBJ2-7, with D perhaps TRBD1 (6 bases). CDR3 size: 16 residues. The V end lost 2 bases, the J end lost 1 base, and 15 bases lay between the germline ends. Germline V lookup: CDR1 SGHAT, CDR2 FQNNGV. For the CDR3, the DNA is TGTGCCAGCAGCTTAAGATCAACAGGGTTTTCCTACGAGCAGTACTTC. The encoded protein is CASSLRSTGFSYEQYF. Looking up the rest from reference TRBV11-2 and TRBJ2-7 gives the full variable domain: EAGVAQSPRYKIIEKRQSVAFWCNPISGHATLYWYQQILGQGPKLLIQFQNNGVVDDSQLPKDRFSAERLKGVDSTLKIQPAKLEDSAVYLCASSLRSTGFSYEQYFGPGTRLTVT.

The chain combines TRBV6-4 with TRBJ2-1, with 9 bases aligning to TRBD1. The CDR3 is 15 amino acids. Trimming removed 6 bases from V and 2 bases from J; junction bases left unmatched: 5. Germline V gene sequence: CDR1 MRHNA, CDR2 SNTAGT. Here the CDR3 reads CASRGDRVPYNEQFF. The DNA for the CDR3 is TGTGCCAGCAGAGGGGACAGGGTTCCCTACAATGAGCAGTTCTTC.

The V call is TRBV18, the J call TRBJ1-4; D remains unclear. Trimming shortened V by 2 bases and J by 4 bases, and 8 bases separated the two germline ends. The CDR3 loop spans 14 amino acids. The V gene's germline CDR1 is KGHSH and CDR2 LQKENI. The CDR3 spells CASSPLVGNEKLFF. CDR3 sequence (DNA): TGTGCCAGCTCACCATTAGTCGGTAATGAAAAACTGTTTTTT. The variable domain in full, with the rest retrieved from reference TRBV18 and TRBJ1-4, is NAGVMQNPRHLVRRRGQEARLRCSPMKGHSHVYWYRQLPEEGLKFMVYLQKENIIDESGMPKERFSAEFPKEGPSILRIQQVVRGDSAAYFCASSPLVGNEKLFFGSGTQLSVL.

The chain's CDR3 is CASSFYGTGGFGANVLTF. DNA for the CDR3: TGTGCCAGCAGTTTCTATGGGACAGGGGGCTTTGGGGCCAACGTCCTGACTTTC. The chain links TRBV27 to TRBJ2-6; TRBD1 aligns across 12 bases. Germline CDR1 reads MNHEY; CDR2 reads SMNVEV (reference sequence). CDR3 length equals 18 residues. J gave up 3 bases and V 3 bases, and 6 bases lay outside the gene matches. The whole variable domain, remainder taken from reference TRBV27 and TRBJ2-6, is EAQVTQNPRYLITVTGKKLTVTCSQNMNHEYMSWYRQDPGLGLRQIYYSMNVEVTDKGDVPEGYKVSRKEKRNFPLILESPSPNQTSLYFCASSFYGTGGFGANVLTFGAGSRLTVL.

This clone was counted between two and nine times. V is TRBV12-3 or TRBV12-4 and J is TRBJ1-5; 8 nucleotides line up with TRBD1. The CDR3 covers 13 residues. V trimming: 4 bases; J trimming: 4 bases; junction bases outside the gene matches: 0. The DNA for the CDR3 is TGTGCCAGCAGTTACAGGGGGAATCAGCCCCAGCATTTT. As protein: CASSYRGNQPQHF.